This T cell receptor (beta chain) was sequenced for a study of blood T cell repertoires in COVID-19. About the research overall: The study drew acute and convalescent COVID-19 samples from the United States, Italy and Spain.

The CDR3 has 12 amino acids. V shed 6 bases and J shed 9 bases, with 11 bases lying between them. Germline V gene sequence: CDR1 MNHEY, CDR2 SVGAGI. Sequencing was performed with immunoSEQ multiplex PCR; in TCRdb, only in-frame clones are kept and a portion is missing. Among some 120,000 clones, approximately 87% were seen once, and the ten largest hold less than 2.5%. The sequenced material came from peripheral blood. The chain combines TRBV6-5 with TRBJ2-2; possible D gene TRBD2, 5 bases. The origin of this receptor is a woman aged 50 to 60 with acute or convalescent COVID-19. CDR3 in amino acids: CASRPGSWELFF. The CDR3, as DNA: TGTGCCAGCAGGCCGGGGAGCTGGGAGCTGTTTTTT.